The sequence of this T cell receptor beta chain was determined in a study of PD-1 and CTLA-4 blockade in melanoma. The assay was immunoSEQ multiplex PCR, and TCRdb's table has in-frame clones only and misses some. The table has under 40,000 clones, 88% seen once. V was trimmed by 1 base and J by 5 bases, leaving 12 bases between them. Germline V gene lookup returns CDR1 LGHNA and CDR2 YNFKEQ. The CDR3 consists of 14 residues. Here the sequenced sample was CD8+ T cells from peripheral blood, taken from a patient given anti-PD-1 treatment. The chain uses TRBV4-2 and TRBJ2-7, with a tentative D call TRBD1 (6 bases). The receptor comes from a human donor with melanoma. The CDR3 sequence is CASSQVGQGNEQYF. The CDR3, as DNA: TGTGCCAGCAGCCAAGTGGGGCAGGGGAACGAGCAGTACTTC.